This entry is about one TCR beta chain. This sample stems from a study of shared clonotypes between healthy human individuals. How the authors handled the data: ImmunoSEQ junction-only sequences lacked quality scores, so their filtering differed. TCRdb's copy holds only in-frame clones and misses some; the assay was immunoSEQ multiplex PCR. V, J and clone size are those of that table, while D and trimming were read from the DNA. The sample carries approximately 2,000,000 clones, 90% to 95% recorded once. Naive CD8 cells comprised CD45RO-negative, CCR7-positively selected cells, excluding terminally differentiated effector memory CD45RA+ cells. The germline CDR1 and CDR2 sequences are SGHRS and YFSETQ. Trimming stripped 1 base from V and 1 base from J, with 7 bases between. The CDR3 spans 14 residues.

V usage is TRBV5-1 and J usage is TRBJ2-3, with TRBD2 as a possible D gene (5 bases). This clonotype was obtained from a man aged 18 to 35 in good health. Some clones in this sample may be carry-over from other donors' samples. The sequenced material came from naive CD8+ T cells from PBMCs. CDR3 DNA sequence: TGCGCCAGCAGCTTGAGTAGCGGCACAGATACGCAGTATTTT. The encoded protein is CASSLSSGTDTQYF.